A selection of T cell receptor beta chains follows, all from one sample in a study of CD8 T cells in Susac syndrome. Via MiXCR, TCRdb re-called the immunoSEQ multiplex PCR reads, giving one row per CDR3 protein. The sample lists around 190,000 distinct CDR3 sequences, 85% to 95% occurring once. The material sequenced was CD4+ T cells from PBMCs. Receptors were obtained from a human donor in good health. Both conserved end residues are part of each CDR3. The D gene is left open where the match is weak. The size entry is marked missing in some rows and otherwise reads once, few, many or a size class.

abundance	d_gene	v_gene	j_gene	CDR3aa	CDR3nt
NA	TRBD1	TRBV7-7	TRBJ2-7	CASSFATGHEQYF	TGTGCCAGCAGCTTCGCGACAGGGCATGAGCAGTACTTC
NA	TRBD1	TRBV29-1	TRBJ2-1	CSVAARQGYNEQFF	TGCAGCGTTGCCGCGCGACAGGGGTACAATGAGCAGTTCTTC
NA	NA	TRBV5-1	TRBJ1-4	CASSLEVGNEKLFF	TGCGCCAGCAGCTTAGAGGTGGGGAATGAAAAACTGTTTTTT
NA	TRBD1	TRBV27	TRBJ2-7	CASSLVGQGYEQYF	TGTGCCAGCAGTTTAGTGGGACAGGGGTACGAGCAGTACTTC
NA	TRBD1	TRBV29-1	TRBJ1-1	CSFGDSPANTEAFF	TGCAGCTTTGGGGACAGTCCCGCGAACACTGAAGCTTTCTTT
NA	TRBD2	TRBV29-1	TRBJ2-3	CSVEDAAGDTDTQYF	TGCAGCGTTGAAGATGCGGCGGGGGACACAGATACGCAGTATTTT
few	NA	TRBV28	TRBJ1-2	CASSSGGYGYTF	TGTGCCAGCAGCTCCGGGGGTTATGGCTACACCTTC
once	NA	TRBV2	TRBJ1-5	CASREINQPQHF	TGTGCCAGCAGGGAGATCAATCAGCCCCAGCATTTT
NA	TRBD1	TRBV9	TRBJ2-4	CASSGGESGQGVPGSIQYF	TGTGCCAGCAGCGGCGGTGAGTCGGGACAGGGGGTCCCGGGAAGCATTCAGTACTTC
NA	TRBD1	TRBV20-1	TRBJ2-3	CSARPGTALTDTQYF	TGCAGTGCTAGACCGGGGACAGCCCTTACAGATACGCAGTATTTT
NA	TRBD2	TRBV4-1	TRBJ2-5	CASSQGLAGLETQYF	TGCGCCAGCAGCCAGGGACTAGCGGGATTGGAGACCCAGTACTTC
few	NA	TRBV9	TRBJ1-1	CASSAGRTNTEAFF	TGTGCCAGCAGCGCTGGACGGACAAACACTGAAGCTTTCTTT
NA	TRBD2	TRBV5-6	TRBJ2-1	CASSRGLAANNEQFF	TGTGCCAGCAGCCGGGGACTAGCAGCAAACAATGAGCAGTTCTTC
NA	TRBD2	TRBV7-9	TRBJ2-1	CASSLTSGGINEQFF	TGTGCCAGCAGCTTGACTAGCGGGGGAATCAATGAGCAGTTCTTC
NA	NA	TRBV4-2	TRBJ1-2	CASRGPNYGYTF	TGTGCCAGCAGGGGACCTAACTATGGCTACACCTTC
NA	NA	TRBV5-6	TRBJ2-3	CASSSMGPSTDTQYF	TGTGCCAGCAGCTCCATGGGCCCTAGCACAGATACGCAGTATTTT
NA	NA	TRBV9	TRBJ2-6	CATGVVVLTF	TGTGCCACCGGGGTCGTCGTCCTGACTTTC
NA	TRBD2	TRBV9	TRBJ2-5	CASSALRGGPEETQYF	TGTGCCAGCAGCGCTCTCCGCGGGGGGCCTGAAGAGACCCAGTACTTC
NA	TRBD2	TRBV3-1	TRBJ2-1	CASSRRGGPNEQFF	TGTGCCAGCAGCCGACGGGGGGGCCCCAATGAGCAGTTCTTC
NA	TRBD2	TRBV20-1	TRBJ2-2	CSASSGGTGELFF	TGCAGTGCTAGCAGCGGGGGAACCGGGGAGCTGTTTTTT
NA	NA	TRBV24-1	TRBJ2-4	CATSGNQLEGIQYF	TGTGCCACCAGTGGTAATCAGTTGGAGGGCATTCAGTACTTC
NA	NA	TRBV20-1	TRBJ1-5	CSASSGAYQPQHF	TGCAGTGCTAGTTCAGGGGCGTATCAGCCCCAGCATTTT
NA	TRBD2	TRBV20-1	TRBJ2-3	CSAPSGSGTDTQYF	TGCAGTGCTCCTAGCGGGAGTGGAACAGATACGCAGTATTTT
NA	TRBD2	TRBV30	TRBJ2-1	CAWGGLAGYNEQFF	TGTGCCTGGGGAGGACTAGCGGGATACAATGAGCAGTTCTTC
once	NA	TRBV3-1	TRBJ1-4	CASSQDDGIVEKLFF	TGTGCCAGCAGCCAAGATGACGGGATCGTAGAAAAACTGTTTTTT
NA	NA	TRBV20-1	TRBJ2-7	CSAPSRRGSYEQYF	TGCAGTGCTCCCTCGCGGCGGGGCTCCTACGAGCAGTACTTC
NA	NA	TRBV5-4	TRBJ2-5	CASSEARGQETQYF	TGTGCCAGCAGCGAAGCCCGGGGTCAAGAGACCCAGTACTTC